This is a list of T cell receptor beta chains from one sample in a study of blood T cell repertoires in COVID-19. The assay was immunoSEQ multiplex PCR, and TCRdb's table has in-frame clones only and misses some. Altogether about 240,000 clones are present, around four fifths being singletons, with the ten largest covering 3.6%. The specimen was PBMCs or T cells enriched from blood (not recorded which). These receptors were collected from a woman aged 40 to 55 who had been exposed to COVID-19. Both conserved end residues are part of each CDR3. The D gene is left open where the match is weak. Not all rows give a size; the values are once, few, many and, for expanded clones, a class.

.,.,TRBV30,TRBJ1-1,TGTGCCTGGAGTGTTCGGAACAGGGCCATCGGGACTGAAGCTTTCTTT,CAWSVRNRAIGTEAFF
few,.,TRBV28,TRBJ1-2,TGTGCCAGCAAGGAGTCAGGGGTCTATGGCTACACCTTC,CASKESGVYGYTF
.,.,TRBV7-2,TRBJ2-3,TGTGCCAGCAGCAACTATCTCAAAACAGATACGCAGTATTTT,CASSNYLKTDTQYF
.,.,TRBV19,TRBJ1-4,TGTGCCAGTAGTATCTTACAGGGAGCAACTAATGAAAAACTGTTTTTT,CASSILQGATNEKLFF
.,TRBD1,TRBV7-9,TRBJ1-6,TGTGCCAGCAGCTCCCTGAGTCCTACAGGGGGCAGTTCACCCCTCCACTTT,CASSSLSPTGGSSPLHF
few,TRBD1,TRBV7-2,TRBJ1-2,TGTGCCAGCAGCATTGGACAGGGGTACTATGGCTACACCTTC,CASSIGQGYYGYTF
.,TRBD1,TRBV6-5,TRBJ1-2,TGTGCCACACAGACAGGGGCGGACTATGGCTACACCTTC,CATQTGADYGYTF
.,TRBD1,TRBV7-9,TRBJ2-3,TGTGCCAGCAGCCAAGGGGGCTTCAGCACAGATACGCAGTATTTT,CASSQGGFSTDTQYF
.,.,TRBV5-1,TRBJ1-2,TGCGCCAGCAGCCCCGGTGAGCAAAGGGGTAACTATGGCTACACCTTC,CASSPGEQRGNYGYTF
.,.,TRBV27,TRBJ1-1,TGTGCCAGCAAGGTTATAACAGCGAACACTGAAGCTTTCTTT,CASKVITANTEAFF
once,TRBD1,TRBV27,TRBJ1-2,TGTGCCAGCAGCCGCTGGGACAGGGTAAACTATGGCTACACCTTC,CASSRWDRVNYGYTF
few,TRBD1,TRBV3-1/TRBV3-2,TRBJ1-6,TGTGCCAGCAGCCAAGCACAGGGGAATTCACCCCTCCACTTT,CASSQAQGNSPLHF
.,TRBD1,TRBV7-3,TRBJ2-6,TGTGCCAGCACCCAGGTCCCTATCGGGACAGGGGGCTCTGGGGCCAACGTCCTGACTTTC,CASTQVPIGTGGSGANVLTF
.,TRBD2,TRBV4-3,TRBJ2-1,TGCGCCAGCAGCCACGTGGCGGGGGGCCTTCTTACTCAGAACAATGAGCAGTTCTTC,CASSHVAGGLLTQNNEQFF
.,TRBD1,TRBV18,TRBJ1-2,TGTGCCAGCTCACCACCAGAATCAGGGACAGCTGCCTATGGCTACACCTTC,CASSPPESGTAAYGYTF
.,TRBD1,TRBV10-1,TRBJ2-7,TGCGCCAGCAGACCGGGACAGGGCTACGAGCAGTACTTC,CASRPGQGYEQYF
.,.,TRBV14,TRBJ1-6,TGTGCCAGCAGCTCACAGGGAAGCAACGATTCACCCCTCCACTTT,CASSSQGSNDSPLHF
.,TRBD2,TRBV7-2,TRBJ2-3,TGTGCCAGCAGCTTCCGCGGGGGGACCCGCACAGATACGCAGTATTTT,CASSFRGGTRTDTQYF
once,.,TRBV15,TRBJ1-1,TGTGCCACGGGTGTAGGCGGCCCTGAAGCTTTCTTT,CATGVGGPEAFF
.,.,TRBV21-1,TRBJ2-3,TGTGCCAGCAACCTTGGACAGGGAAGCACAGATACGCAGTATTTT,CASNLGQGSTDTQYF
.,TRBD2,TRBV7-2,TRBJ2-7,TGTGCCAGCAGCTCCCCCGGGGGGGAGCAGTACTTC,CASSSPGGEQYF
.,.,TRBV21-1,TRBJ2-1,TGTGCCAGCAGCAAAGTCGGGGGTCTGGAGCAGTTCTTC,CASSKVGGLEQFF
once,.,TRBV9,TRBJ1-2,TGTGCCAGCAGCGTAGGGGTGTGGGGGACAAAAGGTGGCTACACCTTC,CASSVGVWGTKGGYTF
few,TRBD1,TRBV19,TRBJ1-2,TGTGCCAGTAGTCTCCCACTGGGGACAGTTTCCTATGGCTACACCTTC,CASSLPLGTVSYGYTF
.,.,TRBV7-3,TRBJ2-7,TGTGCCAGCAGCTTACAGGCAGCGGACTCCTACGAGCAGTACTTC,CASSLQAADSYEQYF
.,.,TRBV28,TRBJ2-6,TGTGCCAGCAGTTATCGTACCGGGTCTGGGGCTAACGTCCTGACTTTC,CASSYRTGSGANVLTF
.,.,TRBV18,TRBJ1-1,TGTGCCAGCTCACCACCGGCACGACAGCCGAACACTGAAGCTTTCTTT,CASSPPARQPNTEAFF
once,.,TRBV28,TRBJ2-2,TGTGCCAGCAGGCCCCGAGGGGGCACCGGGGAGCTGTTTTTT,CASRPRGGTGELFF
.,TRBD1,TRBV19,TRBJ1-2,TGTGCCAGTAGTAGGGGGGACAGCTATGGCTACACCTTC,CASSRGDSYGYTF
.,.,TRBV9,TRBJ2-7,TGTGCCAGCAGCGTAGCTGGGATCGACAGCCACTACGAGCAGTACTTC,CASSVAGIDSHYEQYF
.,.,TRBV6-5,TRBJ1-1,TGTGCCACCGAGGGGAACACTGAAGCTTTCTTT,CATEGNTEAFF
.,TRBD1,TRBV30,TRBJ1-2,TGTGCCTGGGAGGGGGCAGGCTACACCTTC,CAWEGAGYTF
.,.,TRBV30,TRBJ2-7,TGTGCCTGGAGTGTGGGCGGGGCCTACGAGCAGTACTTC,CAWSVGGAYEQYF
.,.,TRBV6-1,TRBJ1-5,TGTGCCAGCAGTGAAGCGTGGGGCCCAATACAGCCCCAGCATTTT,CASSEAWGPIQPQHF
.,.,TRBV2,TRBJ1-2,TGTGCCAGCAGTGAGGCGGCAGCCGATAACTATGGCTACACCTTC,CASSEAAADNYGYTF
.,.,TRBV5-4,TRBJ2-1,TGTGCCAGCAGCTTTGGGGGCCTCTCCTACAATGAGCAGTTCTTC,CASSFGGLSYNEQFF
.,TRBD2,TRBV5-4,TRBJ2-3,TGTGCCAGCAGCTTGAAACGTAGCGGGGGGGGGACTAGCACAGATACGCAGTATTTT,CASSLKRSGGGTSTDTQYF
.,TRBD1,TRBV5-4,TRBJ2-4,TGTGCCAGCAGGGACAGGGCGGCCAAAAACATTCAGTACTTC,CASRDRAAKNIQYF
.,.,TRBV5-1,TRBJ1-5,TGCGCCAGCAGCTTGACGGGGTCGGATCAGCCCCAGCATTTT,CASSLTGSDQPQHF
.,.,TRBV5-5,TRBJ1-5,TGTGCCAGCAGCTTGCTCCCCGGGGAAGAGGGCAATCAGCCCCAGCATTTT,CASSLLPGEEGNQPQHF
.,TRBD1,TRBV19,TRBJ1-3,TGTGCCAGCCGACAGGGAGACTTCTCTGGAAACACCATATATTTT,CASRQGDFSGNTIYF
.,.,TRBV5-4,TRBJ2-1,TGTGCCAGCAGCTTGGCCCAGGCTCCCTACAATGAGCAGTTCTTC,CASSLAQAPYNEQFF
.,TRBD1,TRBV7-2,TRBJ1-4,TGTGCCAGCAGCTTGGGAAGACAGGGGCCTCATGAAAAACTGTTTTTT,CASSLGRQGPHEKLFF
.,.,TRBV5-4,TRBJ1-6,TGTGCCAGCAGCTTGGGGGCCCAAATCCAGTCCTCTTCACCCCTCCACTTT,CASSLGAQIQSSSPLHF
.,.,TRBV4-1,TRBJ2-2,TGCGCCAGCAGCCAAGTCCCAGGACAGTTCGCGAACACCGGGGAGCTGTTTTTT,CASSQVPGQFANTGELFF
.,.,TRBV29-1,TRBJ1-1,TGCAGCACTCGGGGGACGCACAACGGGGGACCTGAAGCTTTCTTT,CSTRGTHNGGPEAFF
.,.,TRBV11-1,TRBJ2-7,TGTGCCAGCAGCTCGGGTCCCGGATTCACCTACGAGCAGTACTTC,CASSSGPGFTYEQYF
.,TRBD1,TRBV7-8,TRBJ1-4,TGTGCCAGCAGCCTGACTTGGCGACAGGGGTCTAATGAAAAACTGTTTTTT,CASSLTWRQGSNEKLFF
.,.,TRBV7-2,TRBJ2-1,TGTGCCAGCAGCTTCGGGGGCTACAATGAGCAGTTCTTC,CASSFGGYNEQFF
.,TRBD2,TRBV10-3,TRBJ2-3,TGTGCCATCAGTGAGTGGGGGGGAAGGACAGATACGCAGTATTTT,CAISEWGGRTDTQYF
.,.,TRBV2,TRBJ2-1,TGTGCCAGCAGTCAGGTCAAGCAGTTCTTC,CASSQVKQFF
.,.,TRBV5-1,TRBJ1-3,TGCGCCAGCAGCTTGGAATCGGGGAATGGAAACACCATATATTTT,CASSLESGNGNTIYF
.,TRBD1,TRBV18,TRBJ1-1,TGTGCCAGCTCCCCCGACAGGGATTTAAACACTGAAGCTTTCTTT,CASSPDRDLNTEAFF